This is a list of T cell receptor beta chains from one sample in a study of blood T cell repertoires in COVID-19. TCRdb keeps only in-frame clones here, not all; method: immunoSEQ multiplex PCR. The sample shows a few hundred thousand clones, about 90% of them seen only once. Sequenced sample: peripheral blood. Every receptor here comes from a young man who had recovered from COVID-19. The CDR3 runs from the conserved cysteine through the conserved F or W.

>16|TRBV7-2
CASSLALADYTDTQYF
>11|TRBV19
CASSIQGRQFF
>14|TRBV6-2/TRBV6-3
CASSYYRDPQTQYF
>11|TRBV6-5
CASRHYYGYTF
>16|TRBV3-1/TRBV3-2
CASSQDAGSSGNTIYF
>13|TRBV5-8
CASTGTTNYGYTF
>13|TRBV2
CASSEDGGHAQYF
>16|TRBV4-3
CASSQDRGQARYEQYF
>16|TRBV18
CASSRDRVTGGNTIYF
>15|TRBV19
CASMRGGTYQETQYF
>13|TRBV6-2/TRBV6-3
CASSYGQLYGYTF
>13|TRBV9
CASSEWTGTEAFF
>16|TRBV1
CTSSQKGTSGRDTQYF
>14|TRBV4-1
CASSPRDRDYEQYF
>14|TRBV11-2
CASRQTGYQETQYF
>13|TRBV24-1
CATWAEKNTEAFF
>14|TRBV5-1
CASSSQGVSGELFF
>13|TRBV6-6
CASRLPQGTEAFF
>14|TRBV5-6
CASSPEGSNQPQHF
>13|TRBV12-3/TRBV12-4
CASSTQGRMGYTF
>13|TRBV6-5
CASRGGTGGGYTF
>15|TRBV4-3
CASSQGGVRNTEAFF
>13|TRBV24-1
CATSDRVQETQYF
>15|TRBV20-1
CSASGTSGSTDIQYF
>10|TRBV10-1
CASSDQALHF
>16|TRBV14
CASSQLQVLSGNTIYF
>14|TRBV24-1
CATTRRGSGNTIYF
>16|TRBV9
CASTMTGTGNTGELFF
>14|TRBV6-6
CASSSTGLFLEQYF
>14|TRBV6-6
CASSRQGSGQPQHF
>16|TRBV19
CATSPLTGRANYGYTF
>16|TRBV18
CASSPPGRAVFYEQYF
>13|TRBV9
CASSVERGGKLFF
>17|TRBV25-1
CASSEGQGSRNTGELFF
>14|TRBV27
CASSLSRLAGEAFF
>15|TRBV19
CASSITAGSNTEAFF
>15|TRBV15
CATSRVGQGDNEQFF
>12|TRBV12-3/TRBV12-4
CASSRSLDTQYF
>14|TRBV5-8
CASSLGTGNTEAFF
>15|TRBV10-3
CAISEVPLGVYEQYF
>17|TRBV3-1/TRBV3-2
CASSQANGTGGYREQFF
>16|TRBV7-3
CASSPRMGGGVNEQFF
>16|TRBV6-1
CASSDYETSFIDEQFF
>15|TRBV4-3
CASSQEGRAGNTIYF
>15|TRBV7-2
CASSLDRGSSYEQYF
>16|TRBV5-1
CASSNSGTAYNSPLHF
>16|TRBV6-2/TRBV6-3
CASSFPAGGYTGELFF
>12|TRBV27
CASTSPGREAFF
>14|TRBV19
CASSVGTLFYEQYF
>12|TRBV5-5
CASSFTGGEAFF
>12|TRBV29-1
CSVVTGPNEQFF
>13|TRBV6-6
CASSSGGGTEAFF
>14|TRBV7-2
CASSLVTGKQPQHF
>14|TRBV29-1
CSVDRAGGNTEAFF
>15|TRBV9
CASSSRGSEYNEQFF
>14|TRBV27
CASSSRGGWDEQFF